This T cell receptor (beta chain) comes out of a study of shared clonotypes between healthy human individuals. Overall study results and limits: Incompleteness in sorted-subset sequencing, despite large depth, was shown by rarefaction.

As for this clone: The antigen is unknown.

The method was immunoSEQ multiplex PCR; TCRdb's version includes in-frame clones alone and lacks a portion of them. The sample includes about 1,900,000 clones, about 95% seen only once; the top ten take under 1.5%. Naive-designated CD8 cells lacked CD45RO, were positively enriched for CCR7, and omitted terminally differentiated effector memory CD45RA+ cells. The CDR3 loop spans 17 amino acids. The V end was cut by 1 base, the J end by 0 bases, with 13 bases between. Germline loops: CDR1 MGHRA, CDR2 YSYEKL. Sequencing was done on a sample of naive CD8+ T cells sorted from blood. The chain recombines TRBV4-1 with TRBJ2-1; the D gene is possibly TRBD1 (5 bases). The receptor's source is a man younger than 35 in good health. The CDR3 loop reads CASSQVQGYNSYNEQFF. As DNA, the CDR3 is TGCGCCAGCAGCCAAGTGCAGGGATACAACTCCTACAATGAGCAGTTCTTC.